This is a list of T cell receptor beta chains from one sample in a study of blood T cell repertoires in COVID-19. Repertoires were generated with immunoSEQ multiplex PCR, while TCRdb's copy carries only in-frame clones and drops some. The sample shows approximately 58,000 clones, approximately 91% of them seen only once. Sequenced material: peripheral blood. All receptors come from a human donor in a cohort sampled during active COVID-19. Both conserved end residues are part of each CDR3. The D gene is left open where the match is weak. A clone size is listed for some rows: how often the clone was seen (once, few, many), or a class if it is expanded.

V gene,clone size,J gene,D gene,CDR3 DNA,CDR3 protein
TRBV30,.,TRBJ1-4,TRBD1,TGTGCCTGGAGCAGGGGGGTAACAACTAATGAAAAACTGTTTTTT,CAWSRGVTTNEKLFF
TRBV3-1/TRBV3-2,.,TRBJ1-1,.,TGTGCCAGCAGCCAAGGTACGACAGGGAACACTGAAGCTTTCTTT,CASSQGTTGNTEAFF
TRBV6-6,.,TRBJ2-3,TRBD2,TGTGCCAGCGGCCCTATCGGGGGGGCAGCAGATACGCAGTATTTT,CASGPIGGAADTQYF
TRBV28,once,TRBJ1-2,.,TGTGCCAGCTCTCCCGCCTCAGCTAACTATGGCTACACCTTC,CASSPASANYGYTF
TRBV6-5,few,TRBJ1-5,.,TGTGCCAGCAGCCAGGGAAAACGAAATCAGCCCCAGCATTTT,CASSQGKRNQPQHF
TRBV11-2,.,TRBJ1-2,.,TGTGCCAGCAGCCGACCCCTTACAAGGGGAGGCCGTGGCTACACCTTC,CASSRPLTRGGRGYTF
TRBV5-1,medium-sized,TRBJ1-2,TRBD1,TGCGCCAGCAGCCCAACAGGGGACCGGGGCTACACCTTC,CASSPTGDRGYTF
TRBV12-3/TRBV12-4,.,TRBJ1-1,.,TGTGCCAGCAGTTTTGACTCAAACACTGAAGCTTTCTTT,CASSFDSNTEAFF
TRBV18,.,TRBJ1-5,TRBD1,TGTGCCAGCTCATCGAGGACAGGTCGCAATCAGCCCCAGCATTTT,CASSSRTGRNQPQHF
TRBV4-1,.,TRBJ2-1,.,TGCGCCAGCAGCCAAAAGGGGCCGGGTATCGGCTACAATGAGCAGTTCTTC,CASSQKGPGIGYNEQFF
TRBV19,few,TRBJ1-5,.,TGTGCCAGTCGCGGGACTTTTGGGGGACCCGATCAGCCCCAGCATTTT,CASRGTFGGPDQPQHF
TRBV10-3,.,TRBJ1-5,.,TGTGCCATCAGTGAGTCAGGGGTTAGCAATCAGCCCCAGCATTTT,CAISESGVSNQPQHF
TRBV23-1,.,TRBJ2-6,.,TGCGCCAGCACACAGGGAATCAGACGCTCTGGGGCCAACGTCCTGACTTTC,CASTQGIRRSGANVLTF
TRBV6-2/TRBV6-3,.,TRBJ2-5,TRBD2,TGTGCCAGCAGTTACCCGGGGGGGTACCAAGAGACCCAGTACTTC,CASSYPGGYQETQYF
TRBV6-4,.,TRBJ1-1,TRBD1,TGTGCCAGCATCCCCGGGACAGTGAACACTGAAGCTTTCTTT,CASIPGTVNTEAFF
TRBV7-2,.,TRBJ2-3,TRBD2,TGTGCCAGCATGGGGCGGGAGGGCCACGCAGATACGCAGTATTTT,CASMGREGHADTQYF
TRBV10-3,once,TRBJ1-2,TRBD1,TGTGCCACAGTTGGACAGGGGACTGGCTACACCTTC,CATVGQGTGYTF
TRBV19,.,TRBJ2-2,.,TGTGCCAGTAGTCTTATTTTATTCCCGAACACCGGGGAGCTGTTTTTT,CASSLILFPNTGELFF
TRBV3-1/TRBV3-2,.,TRBJ2-7,.,TGTGCCAGCAGCCGACACAACAGGGTATCAACCTACGAGCAGTACTTC,CASSRHNRVSTYEQYF
TRBV5-6,.,TRBJ2-5,.,TGTGCCAGCAGCCCGTCTCCAGGACAAGAGACCCAGTACTTC,CASSPSPGQETQYF
TRBV5-1,few,TRBJ2-3,.,TGCGCCAGCAGCTTAACGGGAGTACCAGATACGCAGTATTTT,CASSLTGVPDTQYF
TRBV28,.,TRBJ2-7,.,TGTGCCAGCAGCTCTCTAGGAAACTACGAGCAGTACTTC,CASSSLGNYEQYF
TRBV27,.,TRBJ1-1,.,TGTGCCAGCAGTCTAAATTATATAAACAGCGGATGGACTGAAGCTTTCTTT,CASSLNYINSGWTEAFF
TRBV28,.,TRBJ2-4,TRBD1,TGTGCCAGCAGTCCCTTTTGGGGGACAGAAGTAGCCAAAAACATTCAGTACTTC,CASSPFWGTEVAKNIQYF
TRBV7-2,.,TRBJ2-3,TRBD2,TGTGCCAGCAGCTTTCCCCGCCGGGGGGGAGGCACCACAGATACGCAGTATTTT,CASSFPRRGGGTTDTQYF
TRBV10-3,.,TRBJ2-5,.,TGTGCCACCCAGCAGCGGGACACCGGGGGGGAGACCCAGTACTTC,CATQQRDTGGETQYF
TRBV30,.,TRBJ1-3,TRBD1,TGTGCCTGGAGTGTAGAGCCCCAGACAGGGGCTGGAAACACCATATATTTT,CAWSVEPQTGAGNTIYF
TRBV11-2,.,TRBJ2-1,TRBD1,TGTGCCAGCAGCTCCCGGACAGGTGCTCCGTTCTTC,CASSSRTGAPFF
TRBV3-1/TRBV3-2,.,TRBJ2-6,TRBD1,TGTGCCAGCAGCCAAGCCCCATGGGACAGGGGGAGAGCTGGGGCCAACGTCCTGACTTTC,CASSQAPWDRGRAGANVLTF
TRBV7-2,.,TRBJ2-3,TRBD2,TGTGCCAGCAGCGGGACTAGCGAGGGTGGAGATACGCAGTATTTT,CASSGTSEGGDTQYF
TRBV12-5,.,TRBJ2-1,.,TGTGCTAGTGGTTTGCACGCCCCCGGAGATGAGCAGTTCTTC,CASGLHAPGDEQFF
TRBV2,.,TRBJ2-3,.,TGTGCCAGCAGGGACGGGGGAGATACGCAGTATTTT,CASRDGGDTQYF
TRBV6-5,.,TRBJ2-5,TRBD2,TGTGCCAGCAGGCGGGGGGAGACCCAGTACTTC,CASRRGETQYF
TRBV4-3,.,TRBJ2-1,.,TGCGCCAGCAGCCAAGATCGAAAGGCAGGGGCCTACAATGAGCAGTTCTTC,CASSQDRKAGAYNEQFF
TRBV7-9,few,TRBJ1-2,.,TGTGCCAGCAGCCTACAGGAAGATGAAGGCTACACCTTC,CASSLQEDEGYTF
TRBV2,.,TRBJ2-3,TRBD1,TGTGCCAGCAGTGAAGAGGGGGCTTCGAATACGCAGTATTTT,CASSEEGASNTQYF
TRBV12-3/TRBV12-4,.,TRBJ2-3,.,TGTGCCAGCAGTTTGGGAGGTTCAGATACGCAGTATTTT,CASSLGGSDTQYF
TRBV24-1,.,TRBJ2-2,TRBD1,TGTGCCACCAGTGATCGACTTCAGGGGGCCGGGGAGCTGTTTTTT,CATSDRLQGAGELFF
TRBV7-9,.,TRBJ2-5,TRBD1,TGTGCCAGCAGCTACTCTACAGGGGATGGATGGGAGACCCAGTACTTC,CASSYSTGDGWETQYF
TRBV5-8,once,TRBJ2-1,TRBD2,TGTGCCAGCAGCCCGGAGGCGGGGGGATACAATGAGCAGTTCTTC,CASSPEAGGYNEQFF
TRBV5-6,.,TRBJ2-3,.,TGTGCCAGCAGCTTGTCTAGACCGGTTAATACGCAGTATTTT,CASSLSRPVNTQYF
TRBV6-2/TRBV6-3,.,TRBJ2-2,.,TGTGCCAGCAGTTACCAGACTACGAACACCGGGGAGCTGTTTTTT,CASSYQTTNTGELFF